This T cell receptor (beta chain) was obtained from a study of blood T cell repertoires in COVID-19. The CDR3 spans 15 residues. Unmatched junction bases numbered 2, after V lost 3 bases and J lost 1 base. Looked up from germline, CDR1 is SGHDN and CDR2 is FVKESK. Sequencing was performed with immunoSEQ multiplex PCR; in TCRdb, only in-frame clones are kept and a portion is missing. The repertoire holds approximately 270,000 clones, with approximately 90% as singletons. The chain has TRBV14 and TRBJ1-4; TRBD1 aligns across 7 bases. The sequence came from a man aged 35 to 55 who had been exposed to COVID-19. What was sequenced was PBMCs or T cells enriched from blood (not recorded which). CDR3 sequence (DNA): TGTGCCAGCAGCCATAGGGGGCTAACTAATGAAAAACTGTTTTTT. Amino acid sequence: CASSHRGLTNEKLFF.